This is a list of T cell receptor beta chains from one sample in a study of spatial heterogeneity in lung cancer. Using its own MiXCR run on the 5' RACE reads, TCRdb lists one record per CDR3 protein. The data show about 82,000 distinct CDR3 sequences, roughly 12% seen once. Sequenced material: PBMCs, taken at surgery. These receptors all stem from a male donor with early-stage non-small cell lung cancer. Each CDR3 is given with its conserved first and last residue. D genes are given only for firm matches. Rows give clone size only sometimes, using once, few, many, or a class for an expanded clone.

len	j_gene	v_gene	d_gene	abundance	CDR3nt	CDR3aa
15	TRBJ2-1	TRBV5-1	.	few	TGCGCCAGCAGCTTGGAGGGGGACTGGTACAATGAGCAGTTCTTC	CASSLEGDWYNEQFF
16	TRBJ2-1	TRBV7-3	.	.	TGTGCCAGCAGCCCGCTCAAAGGGAGAGGTTTCAATGAGCAGTTCTTC	CASSPLKGRGFNEQFF
14	TRBJ2-2	TRBV19	.	.	TGTGCCAGTAGCCAGACTCCAACCACCGGGGAGCTGTTTTTT	CASSQTPTTGELFF
14	TRBJ2-7	TRBV5-6	.	.	TGTGCCAGCAGCTTGGAGGGGTTAACCTACGAGCAGTACTTC	CASSLEGLTYEQYF
19	TRBJ2-6	TRBV10-3	TRBD2	many	TGTGCCATCAGTGAGCCGACTAGCGGGTCCTCCTCTGGGGCCAACGTCCTGACTTTC	CAISEPTSGSSSGANVLTF
13	TRBJ1-5	TRBV25-1	.	many	TGTGCCAGCAGTGACGACAGCAATCAGCCCCAGCATTTT	CASSDDSNQPQHF
13	TRBJ2-7	TRBV29-1	TRBD1	few	TGCAGCGGGGGCGAGACAGGGCTCAGCGAGCAGTACTTC	CSGGETGLSEQYF
15	TRBJ1-5	TRBV5-1	.	.	TGCGCCAGCAGCTTGGGCGGTTATAGCAATCAGCCCCAGCATTTT	CASSLGGYSNQPQHF
15	TRBJ1-1	TRBV10-3	.	.	TGTGCCATCAGTGAGTCGGGAGGGTGGAGCACTGAAGCTTTCTTT	CAISESGGWSTEAFF
13	TRBJ2-1	TRBV6-4	TRBD2	few	TGTGCCAGCAGTGCGACGGGGGGGCCCGAGCAGTTCTTC	CASSATGGPEQFF
16	TRBJ1-6	TRBV19	TRBD1	.	TGTGCCAGTAGTATCTTTATGCCAGGGGGCGACTCACCCCTCCACTTT	CASSIFMPGGDSPLHF
14	TRBJ1-2	TRBV2	.	many	TGTGCCAGCCTAGCCGACAGTCCTAACTATGGCTACACCTTC	CASLADSPNYGYTF
12	TRBJ1-2	TRBV7-9	.	many	TGTGCCAGCAGCTCCCGGACGTCTGGCTACACCTTC	CASSSRTSGYTF
14	TRBJ2-5	TRBV5-1	TRBD2	.	TGCGCCAGCAGCCTCTTAGCGGGGGACAAGACCCAGTACTTC	CASSLLAGDKTQYF